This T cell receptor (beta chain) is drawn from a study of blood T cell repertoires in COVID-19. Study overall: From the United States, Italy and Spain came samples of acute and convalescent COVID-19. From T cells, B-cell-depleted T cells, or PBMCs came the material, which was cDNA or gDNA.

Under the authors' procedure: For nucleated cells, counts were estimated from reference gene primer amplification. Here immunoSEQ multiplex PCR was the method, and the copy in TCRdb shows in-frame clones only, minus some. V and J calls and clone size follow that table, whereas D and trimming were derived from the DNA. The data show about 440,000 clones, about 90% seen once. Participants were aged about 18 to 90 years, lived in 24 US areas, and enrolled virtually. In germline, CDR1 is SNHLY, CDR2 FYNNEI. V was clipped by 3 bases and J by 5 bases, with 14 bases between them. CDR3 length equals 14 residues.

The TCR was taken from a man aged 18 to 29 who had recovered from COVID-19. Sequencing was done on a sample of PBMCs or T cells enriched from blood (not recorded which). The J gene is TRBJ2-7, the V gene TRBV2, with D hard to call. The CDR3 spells CASSEGLAPHEQYF. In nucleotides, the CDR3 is TGTGCCAGCAGTGAGGGCCTGGCCCCCCACGAGCAGTACTTC.